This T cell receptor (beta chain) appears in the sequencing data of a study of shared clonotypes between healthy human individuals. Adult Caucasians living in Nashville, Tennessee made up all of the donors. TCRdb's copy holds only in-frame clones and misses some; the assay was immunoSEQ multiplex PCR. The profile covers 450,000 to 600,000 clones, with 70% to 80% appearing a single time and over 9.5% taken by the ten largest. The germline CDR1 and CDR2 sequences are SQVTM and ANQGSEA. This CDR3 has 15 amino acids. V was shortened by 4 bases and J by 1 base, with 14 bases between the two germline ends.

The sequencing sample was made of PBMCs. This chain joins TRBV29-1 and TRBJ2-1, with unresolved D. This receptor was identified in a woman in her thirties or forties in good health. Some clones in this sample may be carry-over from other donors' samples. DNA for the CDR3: TGCAGCGTTGTCAAGGGCCAGACTTCCTACAATGAGCAGTTCTTC. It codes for CSVVKGQTSYNEQFF.